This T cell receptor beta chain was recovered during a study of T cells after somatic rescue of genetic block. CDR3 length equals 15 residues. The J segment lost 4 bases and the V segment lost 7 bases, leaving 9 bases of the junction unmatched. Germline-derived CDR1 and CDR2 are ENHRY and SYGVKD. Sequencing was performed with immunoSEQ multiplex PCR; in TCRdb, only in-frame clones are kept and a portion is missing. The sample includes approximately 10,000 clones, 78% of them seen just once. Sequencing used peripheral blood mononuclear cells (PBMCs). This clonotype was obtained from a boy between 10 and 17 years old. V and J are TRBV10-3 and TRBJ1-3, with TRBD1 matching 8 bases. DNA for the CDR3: TGTGCCATCAATCGTCAGGGGGCTTCGGGAAACACCATATATTTT. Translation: CAINRQGASGNTIYF.